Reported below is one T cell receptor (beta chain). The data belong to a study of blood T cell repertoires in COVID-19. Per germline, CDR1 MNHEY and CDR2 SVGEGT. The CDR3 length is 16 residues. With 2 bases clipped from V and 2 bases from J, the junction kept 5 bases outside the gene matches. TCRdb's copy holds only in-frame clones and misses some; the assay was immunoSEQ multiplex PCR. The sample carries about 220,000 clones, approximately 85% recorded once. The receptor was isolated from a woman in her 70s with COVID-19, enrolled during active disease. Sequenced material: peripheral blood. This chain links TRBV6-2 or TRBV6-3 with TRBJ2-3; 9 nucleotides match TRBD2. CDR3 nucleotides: TGTGCCAGCAGTTACCGCCAGCGGGGGGACACAGATACGCAGTATTTT. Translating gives CASSYRQRGDTDTQYF.